These T cell receptor beta chains were read from a single sample in a study of beta chain features in type 1 diabetes. Clones were sequenced by immunoSEQ multiplex PCR, and TCRdb holds only the in-frame ones, with some missing. The profile covers about 410,000 clones, with about 15% appearing a single time and roughly 0.033% taken by the ten largest. Specimen: naive CD4+ T cells from blood. The source of these receptors is a man younger than 40 in good health. Each CDR3 is given with its conserved first and last residue. Each record gives: V gene, clone size, J gene, D gene, CDR3 DNA, CDR3 protein. A D gene is named only where the DNA matches it firmly. Size is stated for part of the rows, as once, few or many counts, or as a class when the clone is expanded.

V gene: TRBV7-2
clone size: few
J gene: TRBJ2-3
D gene: NA
CDR3 DNA: TGTGCCAGCAGCCCGTTCACTAGAGCAGATACGCAGTATTTT
CDR3 protein: CASSPFTRADTQYF

V gene: TRBV9
clone size: few
J gene: TRBJ2-5
D gene: TRBD2
CDR3 DNA: TGTGCCAGCAGCGGCGGGACTAGCGCCCTAGAGACCCAGTACTTC
CDR3 protein: CASSGGTSALETQYF

V gene: TRBV28
clone size: few
J gene: TRBJ1-6
D gene: NA
CDR3 DNA: TGTGCCAGCAGTTACCCACAGGGATTCGTAGATTCACCCCTCCACTTT
CDR3 protein: CASSYPQGFVDSPLHF

V gene: TRBV29-1
clone size: few
J gene: TRBJ2-3
D gene: NA
CDR3 DNA: TGCAGCGTTGAGGGCAGGCCCACAGATACGCAGTATTTT
CDR3 protein: CSVEGRPTDTQYF

V gene: TRBV25-1
clone size: few
J gene: TRBJ2-1
D gene: NA
CDR3 DNA: TGTGCCAGCAGTGAAGGAGGGAGTGGAGGTGAGCAGTTCTTC
CDR3 protein: CASSEGGSGGEQFF

V gene: TRBV5-4
clone size: few
J gene: TRBJ2-2
D gene: NA
CDR3 DNA: TGTGCCAGCAGCCCTGTGGGAACAGGGACCGGTTGGGACACCGGGGAGCTGTTTTTT
CDR3 protein: CASSPVGTGTGWDTGELFF

V gene: TRBV7-2
clone size: NA
J gene: TRBJ1-3
D gene: NA
CDR3 DNA: TGTGCCAGCAGCTTAGAAGCCAGCTACTCTGGAAACACCATATATTTT
CDR3 protein: CASSLEASYSGNTIYF

V gene: TRBV6-6
clone size: few
J gene: TRBJ2-7
D gene: NA
CDR3 DNA: TGTGCCAGCAGTTACGAGGGACTCGAGCAGTACTTC
CDR3 protein: CASSYEGLEQYF

V gene: TRBV4-3
clone size: NA
J gene: TRBJ2-5
D gene: NA
CDR3 DNA: TGCGCCAGCAGCCAAGATAAGGGCACTTGGGGGGAGACCCAGTACTTC
CDR3 protein: CASSQDKGTWGETQYF

V gene: TRBV7-9
clone size: few
J gene: TRBJ2-1
D gene: NA
CDR3 DNA: TGTGCCAGCAGCTTGACGGACAATGAGCAGTTCTTC
CDR3 protein: CASSLTDNEQFF

V gene: TRBV25-1
clone size: few
J gene: TRBJ2-1
D gene: TRBD2
CDR3 DNA: TGTGCCAGCAGTGAACAGCGGGGGTCCTACAATGAGCAGTTCTTC
CDR3 protein: CASSEQRGSYNEQFF

V gene: TRBV2
clone size: few
J gene: TRBJ1-1
D gene: NA
CDR3 DNA: TGTGCCAGCAGTGGTGGCAGGGGGAACACTGAAGCTTTCTTT
CDR3 protein: CASSGGRGNTEAFF

V gene: TRBV4-1
clone size: NA
J gene: TRBJ2-1
D gene: NA
CDR3 DNA: TGCGCCAGCAGCCAAGTTTTGGTCTACAATGAGCAGTTCTTC
CDR3 protein: CASSQVLVYNEQFF

V gene: TRBV19
clone size: NA
J gene: TRBJ2-3
D gene: TRBD2
CDR3 DNA: TGTGCCAGTAATCCGGGACTAAGCACAGATACGCAGTATTTT
CDR3 protein: CASNPGLSTDTQYF

V gene: TRBV23-1
clone size: few
J gene: TRBJ2-1
D gene: NA
CDR3 DNA: TGCGCCACCGGTCTTGAGGCAGGGGACTACAATGAGCAGTTCTTC
CDR3 protein: CATGLEAGDYNEQFF

V gene: TRBV7-9
clone size: NA
J gene: TRBJ2-1
D gene: NA
CDR3 DNA: TGTGCCAGCAGCTTTGGGGGGACCGCTTCCTACAATGAGCAGTTCTTC
CDR3 protein: CASSFGGTASYNEQFF